These T cell receptor beta chains were read from a single sample in a study of identifying expanded T cells in peripheral blood. Here immunoSEQ multiplex PCR was the method, and the copy in TCRdb shows in-frame clones only, minus some. The table has 100,000 to 150,000 clones, 75% to 90% seen once. Sequenced sample: blood. The receptors originated from a person between 18 and 75 years old in good health. Both conserved end residues are part of each CDR3. D genes are given only for firm matches. The size of a clone is reported for some rows only, either as once, few or many, or as a class for expanded clones.

TRBJ1-1 . . TRBV5-6 CASSLVGHRNTEAFF TGTGCCAGCAGCTTGGTAGGGCATCGGAACACTGAAGCTTTCTTT
TRBJ2-1 . . TRBV29-1 CSVIGAQGQFF TGCAGCGTTATTGGGGCTCAGGGGCAGTTCTTC
TRBJ2-7 . . TRBV2 CASSDSEQYF TGTGCCAGCAGTGACAGCGAGCAGTACTTC
TRBJ1-6 few . TRBV11-1 CASSKRRDNSPLHF TGTGCCAGCAGCAAACGCAGGGATAATTCACCCCTCCACTTT
TRBJ2-3 . . TRBV2 CASSILSTDTQYF TGTGCCAGCAGCATACTAAGCACAGATACGCAGTATTTT
TRBJ1-1 . . TRBV11-2 CASSFTREGDTEAFF TGTGCCAGCAGCTTTACCAGGGAGGGGGACACTGAAGCTTTCTTT
TRBJ2-1 once TRBD1 TRBV14 CASSQDPRDRGRNEQFF TGTGCCAGCAGCCAAGATCCCCGGGACAGGGGTCGTAATGAGCAGTTCTTC
TRBJ1-2 . . TRBV30 CACPTGVYGYTF TGTGCCTGCCCGACGGGGGTATATGGCTACACCTTC
TRBJ2-1 . . TRBV9 CASSVGASSYNEQFF TGTGCCAGCAGCGTCGGGGCGAGCTCCTACAATGAGCAGTTCTTC
TRBJ1-2 . . TRBV7-2 CASSLIKGGYTF TGTGCCAGCAGCTTAATCAAGGGGGGCTACACCTTC
TRBJ2-7 . TRBD1 TRBV10-2 CASSAPGQGAREQYF TGCGCCAGCAGTGCGCCGGGACAGGGGGCGCGTGAGCAGTACTTC
TRBJ2-3 . TRBD1 TRBV11-2 CASSRQGSKPDTQYF TGTGCCAGCAGCCGACAGGGGTCGAAGCCAGATACGCAGTATTTT
TRBJ1-5 once . TRBV6-1 CASSEEHHSNQPQHF TGTGCCAGCAGTGAAGAACACCATAGCAATCAGCCCCAGCATTTT
TRBJ2-5 . TRBD1 TRBV29-1 CSGRQGASETQYF TGCAGCGGAAGACAGGGGGCTTCGGAGACCCAGTACTTC
TRBJ1-4 . . TRBV6-5 CASSYYLGNEKLFF TGTGCCAGCAGTTATTATTTAGGGAATGAAAAACTGTTTTTT
TRBJ1-2 . . TRBV7-2 CASSPQAEANYGYTF TGTGCCAGCAGCCCCCAGGCGGAGGCCAACTATGGCTACACCTTC
TRBJ1-5 . . TRBV2 CASSDGLHQPQHF TGTGCCAGCAGTGATGGGCTTCATCAGCCCCAGCATTTT
TRBJ2-3 . . TRBV6-5 CASSPWIADTQYF TGTGCCAGCAGCCCATGGATCGCAGATACGCAGTATTTT
TRBJ1-1 few . TRBV9 CASSVGEGHATEAFF TGTGCCAGCAGCGTAGGGGAGGGGCACGCCACTGAAGCTTTCTTT
TRBJ2-5 . . TRBV15 CATSRPWEDTWAFQETQYF TGTGCCACCAGCAGACCCTGGGAGGACACCTGGGCCTTCCAAGAGACCCAGTACTTC
TRBJ1-2 . . TRBV6-5 CASSFGQPNYGYTF TGTGCCAGCAGTTTTGGACAACCTAACTATGGCTACACCTTC
TRBJ1-4 . . TRBV6-5 CASSYSTTSNEKLFF TGTGCCAGCAGTTACTCGACTACCTCGAATGAAAAACTGTTTTTT
TRBJ1-5 . . TRBV2 CASSPTGPNQPQHF TGTGCCAGCAGTCCGACAGGACCCAATCAGCCCCAGCATTTT
TRBJ2-3 . . TRBV6-1 CASSGQVAGTDTQYF TGTGCCAGCAGTGGACAGGTTGCAGGCACAGATACGCAGTATTTT
TRBJ1-2 . . TRBV19 CASRSGAGIYGYTF TGTGCCAGTAGGTCTGGGGCCGGGATCTATGGCTACACCTTC
TRBJ2-1 few TRBD1 TRBV7-2 CASSFNAGQGHNEQFF TGTGCCAGCAGCTTCAACGCAGGACAGGGTCACAATGAGCAGTTCTTC
TRBJ1-6 . . TRBV6-5 CASSFGGHSPLHF TGTGCCAGCAGTTTCGGGGGTCATTCACCCCTCCACTTT
TRBJ2-1 . TRBD1 TRBV2 CASSDRTGIFNEQFF TGTGCCAGCAGTGATCGGACAGGGATATTCAATGAGCAGTTCTTC
TRBJ1-1 . . TRBV7-2 CASSPSGHAEAFF TGTGCCAGCAGCCCGTCCGGACACGCTGAAGCTTTCTTT
TRBJ1-6 . . TRBV6-5 CASSYVPGVDSPLHF TGTGCCAGCAGTTACGTGCCAGGAGTGGATTCACCCCTCCACTTT
TRBJ2-5 . TRBD2 TRBV11-2 CASSRRGLASGETQYF TGTGCCAGCAGCCGCCGGGGACTAGCATCCGGAGAGACCCAGTACTTC
TRBJ1-4 . TRBD1 TRBV11-2 CASSPKTSWVTGPNEKLFF TGTGCCAGCAGCCCTAAAACATCATGGGTGACAGGGCCTAATGAAAAACTGTTTTTT
TRBJ1-1 few . TRBV2 CASSVGWTTEAFF TGTGCCAGCTCGGTGGGGTGGACAACTGAAGCTTTCTTT
TRBJ1-1 . . TRBV7-2 CASSLRRGNTEAFF TGTGCCAGCAGCTTAAGGCGAGGGAACACTGAAGCTTTCTTT
TRBJ1-1 . . TRBV13 CASSLHPTPNTEAFF TGTGCCAGCAGCCTTCACCCGACACCAAACACTGAAGCTTTCTTT
TRBJ1-5 once TRBD1 TRBV18 CASSPASMLGQGTKPQHF TGTGCCAGCTCACCAGCGAGTATGTTGGGACAGGGTACCAAGCCCCAGCATTTT
TRBJ1-2 . . TRBV6-1 CASGAQGLGIYGYTF TGTGCCAGCGGGGCCCAGGGGTTAGGAATCTATGGCTACACCTTC
TRBJ2-1 . . TRBV11-2 CASSLVYGESSYNEQFF TGTGCCAGCAGCTTAGTTTACGGGGAGAGCTCCTACAATGAGCAGTTCTTC
TRBJ1-2 few . TRBV6-6 CASSYHPLMGDYGYTF TGTGCCAGCAGTTACCATCCTCTAATGGGGGACTATGGCTACACCTTC
TRBJ1-1 once . TRBV18 CASSPPTGWNTEAFF TGTGCCAGCTCACCACCGACGGGATGGAACACTGAAGCTTTCTTT
TRBJ1-1 few . TRBV10-3 CAIGGTNTEAFF TGTGCCATCGGGGGGACCAACACTGAAGCTTTCTTT
TRBJ2-7 . . TRBV30 CAWSVRGTSVTEQYF TGTGCCTGGAGTGTACGGGGGACGTCGGTCACCGAGCAGTACTTC
TRBJ2-1 . . TRBV9 CASSGRARGEQFF TGTGCCAGCAGCGGTAGAGCGCGTGGGGAGCAGTTCTTC
TRBJ2-3 . . TRBV2 CASSEWRGYTQYF TGTGCCAGCAGTGAATGGCGTGGTTATACGCAGTATTTT
TRBJ1-5 . . TRBV7-2 CASSLARTQPQHF TGTGCCAGCAGCTTAGCAAGGACTCAGCCCCAGCATTTT
TRBJ2-5 . . TRBV19 CASSGLRLETQYF TGTGCCAGTAGCGGACTTCGGCTGGAGACCCAGTACTTC
TRBJ2-2 . TRBD1 TRBV30 CAWSADRLRTGELFF TGTGCCTGGAGTGCGGACAGGCTACGGACCGGGGAGCTGTTTTTT
TRBJ1-1 . . TRBV5-1 CASSLAGGPLNTEAFF TGCGCCAGCAGCTTGGCGGGCGGACCCTTGAACACTGAAGCTTTCTTT